This is a list of T cell receptor beta chains from one sample in a study of cytomegalovirus exposure and HLA in healthy donors. Produced via immunoSEQ multiplex PCR; TCRdb's table is partial and in-frame only. The table has roughly 150,000 clones, roughly 80% seen once. The specimen sequenced was PBMCs. Every receptor here comes from a young man in good health and CMV-seropositive. CDR3s include the opening cysteine and the closing phenylalanine or tryptophan.

>TRBV5-1|TRBJ2-7
CASSYNPRDRGTYEQYF
>TRBV20-1|TRBJ1-2
CSVGRNGYTF
>TRBV2|TRBJ1-1
CASPQGNTEAFF
>TRBV7-9|TRBJ2-2
CASSLRRQNTGELFF
>TRBV30|TRBJ2-2
CAWSVWAGNTGELFF
>TRBV4-3|TRBJ1-3
CASSQTAGVGNTIYF
>TRBV18|TRBJ2-2
CASSPFEGGNTGELFF
>TRBV30|TRBJ2-7
CAWSTRDRKRYEQYF
>TRBV6-5|TRBJ2-3
CASSPRTSGTDTQYF
>TRBV6-5|TRBJ1-1
CASSYTEAGKNTEAFF
>TRBV2|TRBJ2-3
CASSVEVSRGSTDTQYF
>TRBV23-1|TRBJ1-1
CASYLRVLVLNTEAFF
>TRBV30|TRBJ1-5
CAWSAENSNQPQHF
>TRBV30|TRBJ1-6
CAWSETYSTSPLHF
>TRBV9|TRBJ2-5
CASSGGEGSGETQYF
>TRBV7-2|TRBJ2-3
CASSSQGAGGLDTQYF
>TRBV5-6|TRBJ1-1
CASSPVGGEAFF
>TRBV11-2|TRBJ2-7
CASSFNRDPFYEQYF
>TRBV7-6|TRBJ2-3
CASSFTFISSQGTQYF
>TRBV7-2|TRBJ2-7
CASSLDSSTYEQYF
>TRBV5-1|TRBJ1-5
CASSLEGGSNQPQHF
>TRBV19|TRBJ2-7
CASRFSPGTGGHEQYF
>TRBV19|TRBJ1-6
CASSARQGGSPLHF
>TRBV7-2|TRBJ1-6
CASSLGETGGTSPLHF
>TRBV13|TRBJ2-1
CASSSWGRGGYNEQFF
>TRBV7-2|TRBJ1-1
CASSTDRNTEAFF
>TRBV4-3|TRBJ2-6
CASSPQGAASGANVLTF
>TRBV6-1|TRBJ1-6
CASSTGEDSPLHF
>TRBV18|TRBJ2-7
CASSPGHRSYEQYF
>TRBV29-1|TRBJ2-7
CSATSGASYEQYF
>TRBV7-3|TRBJ1-1
CASSSGGPTNTEAFF
>TRBV5-1|TRBJ1-2
CASSEQGWYGYTF
>TRBV6-5|TRBJ1-3
CASSYDGGNTIYF
>TRBV5-1|TRBJ2-5
CASSLGGGGREETQYF
>TRBV5-5|TRBJ2-3
CASSLTGRGRADTQYF
>TRBV18|TRBJ2-7
CASSPGRDSYEQYF
>TRBV6-5|TRBJ1-6
CASSAWGPDNSPLHF
>TRBV6-5|TRBJ2-1
CASSYSPGYNEQFF
>TRBV6-5|TRBJ2-2
CASSYTPTGGGELFF
>TRBV13|TRBJ2-3
CASSHGTFTSTDTQYF
>TRBV7-8|TRBJ2-1
CASSSVDYMDEQFF